This is a list of T cell receptor beta chains from one sample in a study of CD4+ T cells in melanoma. TCRdb keeps only in-frame clones here, not all; method: immunoSEQ multiplex PCR. The data contain around 110,000 clones, 80% to 95% of them singletons. Material: peripheral blood. These receptor sequences come from a human donor with melanoma. Each CDR3 is given with its conserved first and last residue. A D gene is named only where the DNA matches it firmly. Part of the rows lack a size; the others show once, few, many or a class for expanded clones.

.,TRBJ2-7,TRBV28,.,TGTGCCAGCAGAGACTTACCGTACGAGCAGTACTTC,CASRDLPYEQYF
few,TRBJ1-1,TRBV6-1,.,TGTGCCAGCACCGAACCTTTAAATTCTGAAGCTTTCTTT,CASTEPLNSEAFF
.,TRBJ1-5,TRBV10-3,.,TGTGCCATCGGGGAGCAAATAAGTTATCAGCCCCAGCATTTT,CAIGEQISYQPQHF
.,TRBJ1-3,TRBV7-9,.,TGTGCCAGCAGAACCAGCGGCTCTGGAAACACCATATATTTT,CASRTSGSGNTIYF
.,TRBJ2-5,TRBV5-4,.,TGTGCCAGCAGCTTGATGGACAGAGTTTCTCAAGAGACCCAGTACTTC,CASSLMDRVSQETQYF
once,TRBJ2-7,TRBV4-2,TRBD2,TGTGCCAGCAGCCAAGCTAGCGGGAGCTCCTACGAGCAGTACTTC,CASSQASGSSYEQYF
.,TRBJ2-2,TRBV7-3,TRBD2,TGTGCCAGCAGCAGTGGGACTAGCATATCCGGGGAGCTGTTTTTT,CASSSGTSISGELFF
.,TRBJ1-2,TRBV4-2,.,TGTGCCAGCAGCGAGGGTAGCTATGGCTACACCTTC,CASSEGSYGYTF
.,TRBJ1-5,TRBV6-6,.,TGTGCCAGCAGTTACTTAGCTCAGCCCCAGCATTTT,CASSYLAQPQHF
.,TRBJ1-5,TRBV30,.,TGTGCCTTCACGACGGGAACCAATCAGCCCCAGCATTTT,CAFTTGTNQPQHF
.,TRBJ2-3,TRBV5-6,.,TGTGCCAGCAGCTTCCGGGGCGGGTCTAGCACAGATACGCAGTATTTT,CASSFRGGSSTDTQYF